This TCR beta chain is drawn from a study of T-cell reconstitution after alpha-beta-depleted transplantation in children. Germline V gives CDR1 SGHRS, CDR2 YFSETQ. CDR3 length: 16 residues. V lost 0 bases and J lost 5; bases outside the gene matches: 3. This clonotype has just a few counts. This sample's TCRbeta library carried unique molecular identifier barcodes. MiXCR was run by TCRdb on the PCR reads, yielding one entry per CDR3 protein. Here the sample spans a few hundred thousand distinct CDR3 sequences, 27% being singletons. The receptor was isolated from a boy under two years old with Wiskott-Aldrich syndrome, due to receive a stem cell transplant. This specimen was PBMCs, taken before TCRalphabeta/CD19-depleted stem cell transplant. This chain uses TRBV5-1 with TRBJ2-1; TRBD2 matches at 12 bases. In DNA form, the CDR3 reads TGCGCCAGCAGCTTGGGACTAGCGGGAGTCAACAATGAGCAGTTCTTC. Translated, it gives CASSLGLAGVNNEQFF.